A single sample is the source of the 10 T cell receptor beta chains below, sequenced in a study of blood T cells in healthy people across ages. Combining a sample-barcoded 5' primer with a J-beta primer mix, a second PCR ran for roughly 7 to 11 cycles. TCRdb re-called the 5' RACE reads with MiXCR, one entry per CDR3 protein. This sample carries 500,000 to 700,000 distinct CDR3 sequences, approximately 30% of them seen once, and the ten largest clones take around 14%. The sequencing sample was made of blood. Receptors originate from a woman of 80 years or more in good health.

This clonotype was seen ten or more times. The rearrangement joins TRBV9 to TRBJ2-3; 7 nucleotides agree with TRBD1. Germline loops: CDR1 SGDLS, CDR2 YYNGEE. Trimming cost V 2 bases and J 5 bases; bases outside gene matches: 8. The CDR3 is 15 residues long. CDR3 amino acids: CASSVTWDSQDTQYF. The CDR3 DNA sequence: TGTGCCAGCAGCGTGACATGGGACAGCCAAGATACGCAGTATTTT.

V usage is TRBV7-9 and J usage is TRBJ2-5; TRBD1 aligns across 10 bases. The CDR3 is 16 amino acids. V gave up 5 bases and J gave up 3 bases; unmatched junction bases: 9. Germline CDR1 is SEHNR and CDR2 is FQNEAQ (reference sequence). CDR3 protein: CASSLSGQGVKETQYF. CDR3 sequence (DNA): TGTGCCAGCAGCCTGTCCGGACAGGGGGTGAAAGAGACCCAGTACTTC.

This chain uses TRBV12-3 or TRBV12-4 with TRBJ2-2; TRBD2 is a possible D gene (7 bases). The V and J ends lost 7 bases and 3 bases respectively, with 21 bases between them. The CDR3 spans 17 residues. In DNA, the CDR3 is TGTGCCAGCAACCCGACCTGGGAGGGGGGCGACACCGGGGAGCTGTTTTTT. Translated: CASNPTWEGGDTGELFF.

This clonotype was picked up many times. The chain links TRBV5-1 to TRBJ1-2; TRBD1 matches 10 bases. CDR1 is SGHRS and CDR2 is YFSETQ in the germline V gene. J lost 1 base, V lost 3 bases, and 9 bases had no gene match. The CDR3 is 17 amino acids. CDR3 DNA sequence: TGCGCCAGCAGCTCCGATGAGGGACAGGGGTATAACTATGGCTACACCTTC. Encoded protein: CASSSDEGQGYNYGYTF. The variable domain in full, completed from reference TRBV5-1 and TRBJ1-2, reads KAGVTQTPRYLIKTRGQQVTLSCSPISGHRSVSWYQQTPGQGLQFLFEYFSETQRNKGNFPGRFSGRQFSNSRSEMNVSTLELGDSALYLCASSSDEGQGYNYGYTFGSGTRLTVV.

This clonotype was seen ten or more times. This chain uses TRBV20-1 with TRBJ1-2, with 9 bases lining up with TRBD1. The germline CDR1 and CDR2 sequences are DFQATT and SNEGSKA (reference sequence). CDR3 length equals 13 residues. With 3 bases clipped from V and 5 bases from J, the junction kept 4 bases outside the gene matches. Here the CDR3 reads CSARTGGGYGYTF. In DNA form, the CDR3 reads TGCAGTGCTAGGACAGGGGGTGGGTATGGCTACACCTTC.

This clonotype was detected a few times. The rearrangement links TRBV4-2 to TRBJ1-1; D is possibly TRBD1 (5 bases). CDR3 length: 17 residues. Germline loops: CDR1 LGHNA, CDR2 YNFKEQ. V dropped 3 bases and J dropped 2 bases, with 19 bases sitting between them. The CDR3 DNA reads as TGTGCCAGCAGCCAGGGGGGTGGGCTCTCAGGAAACACTGAAGCTTTCTTT. Amino acids: CASSQGGGLSGNTEAFF.

This clonotype was detected a few times. The V and J genes are TRBV2 and TRBJ1-5, with 9 positions matching TRBD1. The CDR3 sequence is 16 residues long. V dropped 7 bases and J dropped 2; count of bases not matched to a gene: 9. The germline V gene encodes CDR1 SNHLY and CDR2 FYNNEI. CDR3 DNA sequence: TGTGCCAGCACCCCGGGACAGGGCGCGGGCAATCAGCCCCAGCATTTT. Protein product: CASTPGQGAGNQPQHF.

This clonotype was seen a handful of times. This chain joins TRBV28 and TRBJ1-1; TRBD1 is a possible D gene (5 bases). The CDR3 loop spans 14 amino acids. Germline loops: CDR1 MDHEN, CDR2 SYDVKM. Between the trimmed V and J ends, which lost 7 bases and 3 bases, there was a span of 15 bases. CDR3 sequence (DNA): TGTGCCAGCACCCCGGAGGGGAGGGACACTGAAGCTTTCTTT. Encoded protein: CASTPEGRDTEAFF.

This clonotype was seen many times. The chain recombines TRBV7-9 with TRBJ2-6, with unresolved D. The germline V and J ends were trimmed by 5 bases and 2 bases, with 10 bases remaining between them. The CDR3 has 15 amino acids. Germline CDR1 is SEHNR and CDR2 is FQNEAQ (reference sequence). The CDR3 nucleotides read TGTGCCAGCAGCCCTGGCTCGCCTGGGGCCAACGTCCTGACTTTC. Amino acids: CASSPGSPGANVLTF. The complete variable domain, with remaining parts taken from reference TRBV7-9 and TRBJ2-6, reads DTGVSQNPRHKITKRGQNVTFRCDPISEHNRLYWYRQTLGQGPEFLTYFQNEAQLEKSRLLSDRFSAERPKGSFSTLEIQRTEQGDSAMYLCASSPGSPGANVLTFGAGSRLTVL.

This clonotype has just a few counts. A much larger clone sits a single nucleotide away, making a read error possible. V usage is TRBV12-3 or TRBV12-4 and J usage is TRBJ2-7; 7 positions agree with TRBD2. The CDR3 has 15 amino acids. The J segment lost 6 bases and the V segment lost 7 bases, leaving 15 bases of the junction unmatched. CDR3 bases: TGTGCCAGCACCGCCGACGCTGGCGGGGGATGCGAGCAGTACTTC. Protein product: CASTADAGGGCEQYF.